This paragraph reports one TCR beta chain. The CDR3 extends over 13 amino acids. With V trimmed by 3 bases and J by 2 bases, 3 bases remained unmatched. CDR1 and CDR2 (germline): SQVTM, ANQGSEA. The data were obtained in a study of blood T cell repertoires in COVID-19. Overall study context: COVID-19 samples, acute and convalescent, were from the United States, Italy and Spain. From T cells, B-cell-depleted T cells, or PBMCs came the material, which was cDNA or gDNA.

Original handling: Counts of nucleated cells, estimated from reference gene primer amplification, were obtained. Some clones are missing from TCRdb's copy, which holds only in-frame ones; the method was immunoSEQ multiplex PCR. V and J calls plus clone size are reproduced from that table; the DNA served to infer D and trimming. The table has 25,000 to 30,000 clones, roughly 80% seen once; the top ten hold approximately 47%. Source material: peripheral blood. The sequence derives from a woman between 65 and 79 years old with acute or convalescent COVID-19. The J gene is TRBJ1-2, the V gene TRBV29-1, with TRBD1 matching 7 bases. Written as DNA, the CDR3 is TGCAGCGTTGACCCAGGGGGGAACTATGGCTACACCTTC. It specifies CSVDPGGNYGYTF. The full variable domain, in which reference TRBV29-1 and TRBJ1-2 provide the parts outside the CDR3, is SAVISQKPSRDICQRGTSLTIQCQVDSQVTMMFWYRQQPGQSLTLIATANQGSEATYESGFVIDKFPISRPNLTFSTLTVSNMSPEDSSIYLCSVDPGGNYGYTFGSGTRLTVV.